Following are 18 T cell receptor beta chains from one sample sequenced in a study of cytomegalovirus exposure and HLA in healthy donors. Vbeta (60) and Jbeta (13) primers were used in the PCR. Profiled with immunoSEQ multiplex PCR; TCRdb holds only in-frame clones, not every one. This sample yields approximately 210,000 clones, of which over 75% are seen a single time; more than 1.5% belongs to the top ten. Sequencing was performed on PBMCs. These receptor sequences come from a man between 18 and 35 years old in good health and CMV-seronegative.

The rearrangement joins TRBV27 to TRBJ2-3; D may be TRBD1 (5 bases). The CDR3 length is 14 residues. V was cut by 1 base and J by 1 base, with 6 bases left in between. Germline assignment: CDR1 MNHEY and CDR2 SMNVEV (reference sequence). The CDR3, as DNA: TGTGCCAGCAGTTTATGGGGCCGCACAGATACGCAGTATTTT. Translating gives CASSLWGRTDTQYF.

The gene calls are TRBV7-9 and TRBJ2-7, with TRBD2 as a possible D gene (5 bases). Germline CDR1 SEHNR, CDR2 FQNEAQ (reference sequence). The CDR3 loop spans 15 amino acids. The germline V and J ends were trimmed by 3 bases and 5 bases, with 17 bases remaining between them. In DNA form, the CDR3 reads TGTGCCAGCAGCTTGGGGAGATCAACAGTGGACGAGCAGTACTTC. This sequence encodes CASSLGRSTVDEQYF.

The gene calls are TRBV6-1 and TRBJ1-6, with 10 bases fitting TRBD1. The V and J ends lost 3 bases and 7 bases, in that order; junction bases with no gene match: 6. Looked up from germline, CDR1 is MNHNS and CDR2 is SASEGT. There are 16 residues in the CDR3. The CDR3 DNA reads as TGTGCCAGCAGTGAGCGACAGGGGGCGAGGAATTCACCCCTCCACTTT. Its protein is CASSERQGARNSPLHF.

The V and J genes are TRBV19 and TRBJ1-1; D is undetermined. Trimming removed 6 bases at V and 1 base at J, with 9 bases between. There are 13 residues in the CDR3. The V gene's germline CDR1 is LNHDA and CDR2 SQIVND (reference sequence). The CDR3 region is CASRFTQNTEAFF. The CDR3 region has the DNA TGTGCCAGTAGATTCACACAGAACACTGAAGCTTTCTTT.

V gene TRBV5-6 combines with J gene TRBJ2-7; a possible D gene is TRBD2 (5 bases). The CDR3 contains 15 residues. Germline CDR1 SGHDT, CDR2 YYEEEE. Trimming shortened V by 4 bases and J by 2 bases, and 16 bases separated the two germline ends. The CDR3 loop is CASSTGLLSTYEQYF. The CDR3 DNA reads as TGTGCCAGCAGCACCGGACTCTTGAGCACCTACGAGCAGTACTTC.

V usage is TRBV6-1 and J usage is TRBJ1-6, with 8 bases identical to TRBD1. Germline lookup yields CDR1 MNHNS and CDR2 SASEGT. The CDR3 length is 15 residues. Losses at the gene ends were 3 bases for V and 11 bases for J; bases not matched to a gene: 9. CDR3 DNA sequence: TGTGCCAGCAGTGATCCCCAGGGGGCCCTAGCACCCCTCCACTTT. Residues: CASSDPQGALAPLHF.

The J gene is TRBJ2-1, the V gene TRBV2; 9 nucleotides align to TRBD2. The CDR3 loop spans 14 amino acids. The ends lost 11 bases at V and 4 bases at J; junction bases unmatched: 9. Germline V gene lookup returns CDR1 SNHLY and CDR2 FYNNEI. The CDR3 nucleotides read TGTGCCCGGCGTGAGCGGGGGGAATACAATGAGCAGTTCTTC. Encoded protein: CARRERGEYNEQFF.

CDR3 sequence: CATEGFTVVDEQFF. The CDR3 coding sequence is TGTGCCACGGAGGGGTTTACTGTAGTCGATGAGCAGTTCTTC. This chain links TRBV6-1 with TRBJ2-1, with D maybe TRBD2 (6 bases). This CDR3 is built from 14 residues. V shed 10 bases and J shed 8 bases, with 21 bases lying between them. Germline lookup yields CDR1 MNHNS and CDR2 SASEGT.

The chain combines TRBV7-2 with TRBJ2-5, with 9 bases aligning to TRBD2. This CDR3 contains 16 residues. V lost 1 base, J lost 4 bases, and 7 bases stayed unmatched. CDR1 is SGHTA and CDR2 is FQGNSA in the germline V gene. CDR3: CASSLDRGGAGETQYF. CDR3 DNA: TGTGCCAGCAGCTTAGATCGCGGGGGGGCAGGAGAGACCCAGTACTTC.

The CDR3 sequence is CAWSVGAYNEQFF. CDR3 DNA: TGTGCCTGGAGTGTCGGAGCATACAATGAGCAGTTCTTC. The chain links TRBV30 to TRBJ2-1; D gene uncertain. The ends were cut back, 0 bases at V and 4 bases at J, with 7 bases in the middle. CDR1 GTSNPN and CDR2 SVGIG come from the germline V gene (reference sequence). CDR3 length equals 13 residues.

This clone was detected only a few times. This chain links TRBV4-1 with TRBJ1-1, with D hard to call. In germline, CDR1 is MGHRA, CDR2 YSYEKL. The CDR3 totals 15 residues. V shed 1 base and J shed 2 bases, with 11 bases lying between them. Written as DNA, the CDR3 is TGCGCCAGCAGCCAAGCGGCAACAGCCAACACTGAAGCTTTCTTT. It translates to CASSQAATANTEAFF.

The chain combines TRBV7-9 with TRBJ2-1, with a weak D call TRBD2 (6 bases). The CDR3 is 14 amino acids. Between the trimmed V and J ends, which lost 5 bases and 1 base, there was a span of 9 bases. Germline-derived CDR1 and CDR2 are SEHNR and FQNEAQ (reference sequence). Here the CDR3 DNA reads TGTGCCAGCAGCAAGGGAGGATCCTACAATGAGCAGTTCTTC. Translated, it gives CASSKGGSYNEQFF. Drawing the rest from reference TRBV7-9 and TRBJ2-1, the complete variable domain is DTGVSQNPRHKITKRGQNVTFRCDPISEHNRLYWYRQTLGQGPEFLTYFQNEAQLEKSRLLSDRFSAERPKGSFSTLEIQRTEQGDSAMYLCASSKGGSYNEQFFGPGTRLTVL.

The CDR3 nucleotides read TGTGCCAGTAGTCCGGGACAGAGAGAAACCGGGGAGCTGTTTTTT. As protein: CASSPGQRETGELFF. The chain is built from TRBV19 and TRBJ2-2; 7 bases align to TRBD1. The CDR3 length is 15 residues. Germline assignment: CDR1 LNHDA and CDR2 SQIVND (reference sequence). The V segment lost 5 bases and the J segment 5 bases; nucleotides outside the gene matches: 8.

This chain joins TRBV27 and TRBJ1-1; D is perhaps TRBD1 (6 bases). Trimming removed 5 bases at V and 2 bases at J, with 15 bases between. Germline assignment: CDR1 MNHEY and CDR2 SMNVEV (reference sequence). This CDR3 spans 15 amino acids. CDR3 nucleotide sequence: TGTGCCAGCAGTCCCCCTCGACAGGTCAACACTGAAGCTTTCTTT. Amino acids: CASSPPRQVNTEAFF.

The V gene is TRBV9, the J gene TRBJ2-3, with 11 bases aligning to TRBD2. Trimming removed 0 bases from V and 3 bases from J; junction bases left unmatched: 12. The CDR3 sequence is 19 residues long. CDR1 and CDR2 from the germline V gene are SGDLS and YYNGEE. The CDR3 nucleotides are TGTGCCAGCAGCGTAGAGGGGAGAGGGGGACTAGCGGTTACAGATACGCAGTATTTT. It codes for CASSVEGRGGLAVTDTQYF. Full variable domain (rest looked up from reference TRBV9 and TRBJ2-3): DSGVTQTPKHLITATGQRVTLRCSPRSGDLSVYWYQQSLDQGLQFLIQYYNGEERAKGNILERFSAQQFPDLHSELNLSSLELGDSALYFCASSVEGRGGLAVTDTQYFGPGTRLTVL.

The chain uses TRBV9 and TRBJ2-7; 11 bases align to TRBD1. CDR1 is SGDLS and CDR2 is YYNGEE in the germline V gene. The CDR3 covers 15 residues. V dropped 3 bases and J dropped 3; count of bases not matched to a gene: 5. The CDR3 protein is CASSEGQGAYYEQYF. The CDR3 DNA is TGTGCCAGCAGCGAAGGACAGGGGGCTTACTACGAGCAGTACTTC.

The CDR3 DNA reads as TGTGCCAGCCTGAAGGGGGCCGGGGAGCTGTTTTTT. Translated: CASLKGAGELFF. This chain joins TRBV28 and TRBJ2-2; D is perhaps TRBD1 (6 bases). The CDR3 totals 12 residues. V lost 8 bases, J lost 6 bases, and 10 bases lay in between. Germline V lookup: CDR1 MDHEN, CDR2 SYDVKM.

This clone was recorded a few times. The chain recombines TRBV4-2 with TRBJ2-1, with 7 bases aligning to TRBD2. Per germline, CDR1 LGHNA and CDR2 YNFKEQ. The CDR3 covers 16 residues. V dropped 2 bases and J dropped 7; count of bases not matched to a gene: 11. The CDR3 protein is CASSQFSGTKDNEQFF. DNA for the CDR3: TGTGCCAGCAGCCAATTCTCCGGGACTAAGGATAATGAGCAGTTCTTC.